This passage covers 25 T cell receptor beta chains from one sample sequenced in a study of OX40 agonist ivuxolimab in advanced cancers. Library preparation was by the immunoSEQ multiplex PCR assay. TCRdb provides this immuneACCESS table in a form limited to in-frame rearrangements. Some clones are lacking; in checked studies, under half of them reflect an unresolved V gene, and why the rest are absent is not known. This sample gives 70,000 or so clones in total; 87% of them show up just once. Approximately 1.3% of the sample belongs to the ten largest clones. The input for sequencing was CD4+ or CD8+ T cells sorted from blood, taken in a trial of the OX40 agonist ivuxolimab. These receptors were taken from an adult with an advanced solid tumor such as melanoma, head and neck, liver or kidney cancer.

This clone was found once. This chain links TRBV15 with TRBJ2-1; 9 bases map to TRBD2. V dropped 4 bases and J dropped 8; count of bases not matched to a gene: 9. Germline CDR1 is LNHNV and CDR2 is YYDKDF (reference sequence). This CDR3 has 15 residues. CDR3 loop: CATSIGLATGHEQFF. The CDR3 region has the DNA TGTGCCACCAGCATTGGACTAGCGACGGGTCATGAGCAGTTCTTC.

J is TRBJ2-1 and V is TRBV4-3, with D maybe TRBD2 (7 bases). V was pared by 3 bases and J by 7 bases, with 25 bases between. The CDR3 has 18 amino acids. The germline gives CDR1 LGHNA, CDR2 YSLEER. CDR3 sequence (DNA): TGCGCCAGCAGCCAGACGCCCTCCTGGCAGAGGGGGGGGAATGAGCAGTTCTTC. Protein: CASSQTPSWQRGGNEQFF.

A few counts support this clone. The chain combines TRBV7-2 with TRBJ1-2, with a weak D call TRBD1 (5 bases). Looked up from germline, CDR1 is SGHTA and CDR2 is FQGNSA. The CDR3 loop spans 15 amino acids. The ends were cut back, 0 bases at V and 7 bases at J, with 15 bases in the middle. Here the CDR3 DNA reads TGTGCCAGCAGCTTAGCCCCGGGACGAGCAGGTGGCTACACCTTC. Translation: CASSLAPGRAGGYTF. The variable domain in full, with the rest retrieved from reference TRBV7-2 and TRBJ1-2, is GAGVSQSPSNKVTEKGKDVELRCDPISGHTALYWYRQSLGQGLEFLIYFQGNSAPDKSGLPSDRFSAERTGGSVSTLTIQRTQQEDSAVYLCASSLAPGRAGGYTFGSGTRLTVV.

In its sample, this clone was seen once. The gene calls are TRBV27 and TRBJ2-6; D uncertain. The CDR3 is made up of 14 amino acids. The V gene's germline CDR1 is MNHEY and CDR2 SMNVEV (reference sequence). Trimming pared 6 bases from V and 0 bases from J, leaving 6 bases between. This CDR3 reads CASRDHSGANVLTF. CDR3 in DNA: TGTGCCAGCAGGGACCACTCTGGGGCCAACGTCCTGACTTTC.

The gene calls are TRBV7-9 and TRBJ2-3; TRBD2 matches 8 bases. The CDR3 consists of 14 residues. The germline gives CDR1 SEHNR, CDR2 FQNEAQ (reference sequence). Trimming removed 3 bases from V and 2 bases from J; junction bases left unmatched: 1. The CDR3 is CASSFSGNTDTQYF. CDR3 DNA sequence: TGTGCCAGCAGCTTTAGCGGGAACACAGATACGCAGTATTTT.

The chain joins TRBV18 to TRBJ1-3; tentative D call: TRBD1 (5 bases). CDR3 size: 16 residues. Trimming left V 2 bases short and J 4 bases short, with 15 bases between. From germline, CDR1 is KGHSH and CDR2 LQKENI. CDR3 protein: CASSPSGATRGNTIYF. CDR3 coding DNA: TGTGCCAGCTCACCAAGCGGGGCTACGAGGGGAAACACCATATATTTT. The whole variable domain, filled in from reference TRBV18 and TRBJ1-3, reads NAGVMQNPRHLVRRRGQEARLRCSPMKGHSHVYWYRQLPEEGLKFMVYLQKENIIDESGMPKERFSAEFPKEGPSILRIQQVVRGDSAAYFCASSPSGATRGNTIYFGEGSWLTVV.

This clone was picked up a small number of times. This chain connects TRBV11-2 to TRBJ2-1, with D perhaps TRBD1 (5 bases). The CDR3 length is 14 residues. CDR1 is SGHAT, CDR2 FQNNGV, per germline. With 3 bases removed from V and 5 bases from J, the gap between germline ends came to 11 bases. The CDR3 nucleotides read TGTGCCAGCAGCTTCATGGCAGGGAACAATGAGCAGTTCTTC. Translated: CASSFMAGNNEQFF.

The chain joins TRBV6-5 to TRBJ2-3; the match to TRBD2 covers 9 bases. The CDR3 runs 16 residues. The V segment lost 4 bases and the J segment 4 bases; nucleotides outside the gene matches: 9. In germline, CDR1 is MNHEY, CDR2 SVGAGI. This CDR3 reads CASSSTRGGRADTQYF. The CDR3 DNA sequence: TGTGCCAGCAGTTCGACGCGGGGGGGCCGCGCAGATACGCAGTATTTT.

J is TRBJ2-3 and V is TRBV7-2, with TRBD2 identical over 12 bases. V shed 4 bases and J 0 bases; nucleotides not matched to a gene: 5. CDR1 is SGHTA, CDR2 FQGNSA, per germline. The CDR3 runs to 17 residues. CDR3 in DNA: TGTGCCAGCAGCTCCCGGACTAGCGGGACGAGCACAGATACGCAGTATTTT. This sequence encodes CASSSRTSGTSTDTQYF.

The chain uses TRBV27 and TRBJ2-2, with D uncertain. V lost 4 bases to trimming and J lost 7 bases, with 22 bases between them. The CDR3 loop spans 17 amino acids. The germline gives CDR1 MNHEY, CDR2 SMNVEV (reference sequence). CDR3 sequence reads: CASSSYLTDWIRGELFF. The CDR3 nucleotides read TGTGCCAGCAGTTCTTACTTAACCGATTGGATCCGCGGGGAGCTGTTTTTT.

The chain is built from TRBV25-1 and TRBJ1-3, with 8 bases fitting TRBD1. J lost 3 bases, V lost 1 base, and 8 bases had no gene match. This CDR3 contains 17 residues. CDR1 and CDR2 from the germline V gene are MGHDK and SYGVNS. CDR3 protein: CASSEWGTGGGGNTIYF. CDR3 in DNA: TGTGCCAGCAGTGAATGGGGCACAGGGGGAGGTGGAAACACCATATATTTT. The entire variable domain, with the rest obtained from reference TRBV25-1 and TRBJ1-3, is as follows: EADIYQTPRYLVIGTGKKITLECSQTMGHDKMYWYQQDPGMELHLIHYSYGVNSTEKGDLSSESTVSRIRTEHFPLTLESARPSHTSQYLCASSEWGTGGGGNTIYFGEGSWLTVV.

The rearrangement joins TRBV6-1 to TRBJ2-1, with a weak D call TRBD2 (6 bases). Germline V gene lookup returns CDR1 MNHNS and CDR2 SASEGT. The V and J ends lost 5 bases and 6 bases respectively, with 8 bases between them. The CDR3 is 12 amino acids. The CDR3 sequence is CASSLGGNEQFF. CDR3 coding DNA: TGTGCCAGCAGTTTGGGAGGCAATGAGCAGTTCTTC.

The J gene is TRBJ1-1, the V gene TRBV19; D possibly corresponds to TRBD1 (5 bases). This CDR3 has 12 amino acids. The germline V gene has CDR1 LNHDA and CDR2 SQIVND (reference sequence). V shed 9 bases and J shed 0 bases, with 8 bases lying between them. The CDR3 nucleotides are TGTGCCAGCAGACAGCTGAACACTGAAGCTTTCTTT. Protein: CASRQLNTEAFF.

This chain connects TRBV7-2 to TRBJ2-1; 8 nucleotides match TRBD1. CDR3 length: 14 amino acids. V shed 1 base and J 7 bases; nucleotides not matched to a gene: 3. Germline V gives CDR1 SGHTA, CDR2 FQGNSA. Here the CDR3 DNA reads TGTGCCAGCAGCTTAGGAGGGACAGGTAATGAGCAGTTCTTC. Protein: CASSLGGTGNEQFF.

The chain is built from TRBV15 and TRBJ2-7, with 10 bases identical to TRBD2. The CDR3 is 18 amino acids. In germline, CDR1 is LNHNV, CDR2 YYDKDF (reference sequence). J gave up 6 bases and V 3 bases, and 17 bases lay outside the gene matches. In nucleotides, the CDR3 is TGTGCCACCAGCAGCCAGCGGGAGGGCTCCTGGCGTATTAGCGAGCAGTACTTC. Its translation: CATSSQREGSWRISEQYF.

This clone has a single count. A junction boundary mismatches the germline segment, possibly from a read error. The rearrangement uses TRBV30 and TRBJ1-2; TRBD1 is a possible D gene (5 bases). Germline values: CDR1 GTSNPN, CDR2 SVGIG (reference sequence). The length of the CDR3 is 13 residues. CDR3 in amino acids: CAWSVLQGYDYTF. In nucleotides, the CDR3 is TGTGCCTGGAGTGTACTGCAGGGCTATGACTACACCTTC.

The V and J genes are TRBV6-5 and TRBJ1-3, with a tentative D call TRBD1 (5 bases). The CDR3 contains 16 residues. CDR1 is MNHEY, CDR2 SVGAGI, per germline. Trimming took 0 bases from V and 3 from J, leaving 12 bases between them. The CDR3 loop reads CASSYSRVRDGNTIYF. The CDR3 DNA reads TGTGCCAGCAGTTACTCCCGGGTCAGGGATGGAAACACCATATATTTT.

This clone turned up a few times. The rearrangement uses TRBV4-1 and TRBJ2-5; D unresolved. Germline CDR1 reads MGHRA; CDR2 reads YSYEKL. This CDR3 has 15 residues. Trimming removed 0 bases from V and 4 bases from J, with 12 bases in between. CDR3 in DNA: TGCGCCAGCAGCCAAGATCTGGTAGTCCGAGAGACCCAGTACTTC. It specifies CASSQDLVVRETQYF.

The V gene is TRBV28, the J gene TRBJ1-1; a possible D gene is TRBD1 (5 bases). Trimming left V 6 bases short and J 1 base short, with 15 bases between. This CDR3 contains 15 residues. The germline CDR1 and CDR2 sequences are MDHEN and SYDVKM. The CDR3 DNA sequence: TGTGCCAGCAGGGGCGGGGGAATCACGAACACTGAAGCTTTCTTT. Its protein product is CASRGGGITNTEAFF.

The chain recombines TRBV18 with TRBJ2-5; D remains ambiguous. The CDR3 sequence is 14 residues long. CDR1 KGHSH and CDR2 LQKENI come from the germline V gene. With 0 bases removed from V and 1 base from J, the gap between germline ends came to 6 bases. The CDR3 sequence: CASSPPIGQETQYF. In nucleotides, the CDR3 is TGTGCCAGCTCACCACCTATAGGCCAAGAGACCCAGTACTTC.

V gene TRBV7-2 combines with J gene TRBJ2-7, with 7 bases lining up with TRBD1. Germline V gene sequence: CDR1 SGHTA, CDR2 FQGNSA. With V trimmed by 3 bases and J by 5 bases, 4 bases remained unmatched. This CDR3 is built from 13 residues. The DNA for the CDR3 is TGTGCCAGCAGCTTCGACAGGGAACACGAGCAGTACTTC. It codes for CASSFDREHEQYF.

This chain uses TRBV6-1 with TRBJ1-1, with D hard to call. The CDR3 runs 13 residues. CDR1 and CDR2 from the germline V gene are MNHNS and SASEGT. Trimming stripped 4 bases from V and 1 base from J, with 7 bases between. CDR3 region: CASSVARNTEAFF. The CDR3 nucleotides are TGTGCCAGCAGTGTCGCGAGGAACACTGAAGCTTTCTTT.

The chain uses TRBV5-4 and TRBJ1-1; the D gene is possibly TRBD1 (6 bases). V lost 2 bases, J lost 0 bases, and 11 bases lay in between. This CDR3 comprises 15 residues. Germline CDR1 reads SGHNT; CDR2 reads YYREEE (reference sequence). This CDR3 is CASSLKGQLNTEAFF. CDR3 nucleotides: TGTGCCAGCAGCTTAAAAGGACAGCTGAACACTGAAGCTTTCTTT.

Only one count was recorded for this clone. The chain carries TRBV28 and TRBJ2-1, with 9 bases lining up with TRBD2. The CDR3 length is 15 residues. The germline gives CDR1 MDHEN, CDR2 SYDVKM. The trim removed 2 bases at V and 7 bases at J, leaving 6 bases unmatched. Here the CDR3 DNA reads TGTGCCAGCAGTTTAGCGGGAGGGCCTCAAAATGAGCAGTTCTTC. As protein: CASSLAGGPQNEQFF.

The rearrangement links TRBV6-5 to TRBJ2-3; maybe TRBD1 (5 bases). V was cut by 0 bases and J by 2 bases, with 12 bases left in between. Germline V CDR1 and CDR2: MNHEY, SVGAGI. The CDR3 sequence is 16 residues long. CDR3 residues: CASSYSWTHNTDTQYF. DNA of the CDR3: TGTGCCAGCAGTTACTCGTGGACACACAACACAGATACGCAGTATTTT.